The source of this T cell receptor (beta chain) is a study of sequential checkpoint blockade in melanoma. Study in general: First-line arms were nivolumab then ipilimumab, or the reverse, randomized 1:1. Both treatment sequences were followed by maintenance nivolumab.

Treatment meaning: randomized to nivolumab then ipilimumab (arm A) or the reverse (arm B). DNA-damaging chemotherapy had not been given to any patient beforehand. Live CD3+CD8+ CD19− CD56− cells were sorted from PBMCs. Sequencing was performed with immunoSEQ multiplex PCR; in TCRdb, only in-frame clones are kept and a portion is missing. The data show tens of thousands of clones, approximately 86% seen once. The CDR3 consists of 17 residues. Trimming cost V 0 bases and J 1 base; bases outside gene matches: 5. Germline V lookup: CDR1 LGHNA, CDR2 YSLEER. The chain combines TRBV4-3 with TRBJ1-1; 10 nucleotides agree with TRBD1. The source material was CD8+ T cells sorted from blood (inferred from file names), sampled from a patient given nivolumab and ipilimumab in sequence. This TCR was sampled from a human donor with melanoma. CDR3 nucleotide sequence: TGCGCCAGCAGCCAAGATACAGGGACAGGGGCGAACACTGAAGCTTTCTTT. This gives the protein CASSQDTGTGANTEAFF.